These 24 T cell receptor beta chains originate from one sample sequenced in a study of T cells in Graves' hyperthyroidism and ophthalmopathy. Amplification yielded TCR beta CDR3 regions, with RNA transcripts as the source. In the first-round RT-PCR of the TCR CDR3, the HTBI primer set was used. Each CDR3 protein gets one entry after TCRdb re-called the multiplex PCR reads with MiXCR. This repertoire shows about 350,000 distinct CDR3 sequences, around 13% found once; its top ten account for 20% to 25%. The sample comprised blood. These receptors all come from a woman aged 25 to 39 with Graves' hyperthyroidism.

This clonotype has a handful of counts. The V call is TRBV29-1, the J call TRBJ2-1, with D tentatively TRBD1 or TRBD2 (5 bases each). CDR1 SQVTM and CDR2 ANQGSEA come from the germline V gene. The ends were cut back, 0 bases at V and 2 bases at J, with 11 bases in the middle. The CDR3 is 15 residues long. DNA of the CDR3: TGCAGCGTTGAAGATATAAGGGGACCCTACAATGAGCAGTTCTTC. Its protein is CSVEDIRGPYNEQFF.

This clonotype has only a few counts. The rearrangement links TRBV7-9 to TRBJ2-1, with 10 bases fitting TRBD1. The CDR3 runs to 15 residues. After removal of 6 bases from V and 5 bases from J, the junction contained 7 bases not matched to a gene. The germline gives CDR1 SEHNR, CDR2 FQNEAQ (reference sequence). CDR3 protein: CASSSGTGVNNEQFF. The CDR3 DNA is TGTGCCAGCAGTTCCGGGACAGGGGTAAACAATGAGCAGTTCTTC.

This clonotype was found many times. The chain uses TRBV12-3 or TRBV12-4 and TRBJ2-3; D may correspond to TRBD1 or TRBD2 (6 bases each). This CDR3 contains 18 residues. The V end was cut by 5 bases, the J end by 0 bases, with 21 bases between. The CDR3 spells CASSREERGGTSTDTQYF. DNA of the CDR3: TGTGCCAGCAGTCGGGAAGAACGAGGGGGGACTAGCACAGATACGCAGTATTTT.

This clonotype showed up many times. V gene TRBV6-1 combines with J gene TRBJ2-7; D tentatively reads TRBD1 or TRBD2 (6 bases each). Germline CDR1 reads MNHNS; CDR2 reads SASEGT. This CDR3 has 15 amino acids. Trimming removed 6 bases at V and 2 bases at J, with 17 bases between. CDR3 region: CASSLRDGGPYEQYF. CDR3 sequence (DNA): TGTGCCAGCAGCCTCAGGGATGGGGGGCCCTACGAGCAGTACTTC.

This clonotype was seen repeatedly, ten times or more. The chain links TRBV7-9 to TRBJ2-5; no reliable D call. Germline V gene lookup returns CDR1 SEHNR and CDR2 FQNEAQ (reference sequence). V lost 1 base to trimming and J lost 3 bases, with 9 bases between them. The CDR3 has 14 residues. CDR3: CASSLGLYEETQYF. CDR3 bases: TGTGCCAGCAGCTTAGGGTTATACGAAGAGACCCAGTACTTC.

This clonotype was counted ten times or more. This sequence joins TRBV7-9 and TRBJ2-1, with 8 bases fitting TRBD2. The CDR3 has 18 amino acids. Germline CDR1 SEHNR, CDR2 FQNEAQ (reference sequence). Trimming cost V 0 bases and J 6 bases; bases outside gene matches: 13. In nucleotides, the CDR3 is TGTGCCAGCAGCTTAGCGCCCCAGGTAGCGGGGAGCCTCAATGAGCAGTTCTTC. The encoded protein is CASSLAPQVAGSLNEQFF.

This clonotype was counted between two and nine times. This chain links TRBV14 with TRBJ2-3, with TRBD2 matching 11 bases. V lost 2 bases, J lost 4 bases, and 8 bases stayed unmatched. The CDR3 runs to 17 residues. Germline V gene sequence: CDR1 SGHDN, CDR2 FVKESK. In nucleotides, the CDR3 is TGTGCCAGCAGCCAACCCACTAGCGGGAGCCTTGCAGATACGCAGTATTTT. It codes for CASSQPTSGSLADTQYF.

The table lists this clonotype with many counts. The chain recombines TRBV20-1 with TRBJ2-1, with TRBD2 as a possible D gene (6 bases). V shed 3 bases and J shed 2 bases, with 17 bases lying between them. Germline-derived CDR1 and CDR2 are DFQATT and SNEGSKA (reference sequence). The CDR3 is 16 residues long. CDR3: CSASPSLAPTYNEQFF. DNA of the CDR3: TGCAGTGCTAGCCCCTCCCTAGCGCCTACCTACAATGAGCAGTTCTTC.

Only a few counts were recorded for this clonotype. The genes are TRBV7-2 and TRBJ1-1, with 8 bases lining up with TRBD1. Germline V gene lookup returns CDR1 SGHTA and CDR2 FQGNSA. The CDR3 is made up of 14 amino acids. The V segment lost 5 bases and the J segment 4 bases; nucleotides outside the gene matches: 6. In DNA, the CDR3 is TGTGCCAGCAGCGCCTCAACAGGGGGCACTGAAGCTTTCTTT. This sequence encodes CASSASTGGTEAFF. The whole variable domain, remainder taken from reference TRBV7-2 and TRBJ1-1, is GAGVSQSPSNKVTEKGKDVELRCDPISGHTALYWYRQSLGQGLEFLIYFQGNSAPDKSGLPSDRFSAERTGGSVSTLTIQRTQQEDSAVYLCASSASTGGTEAFFGQGTRLTVV.

This clonotype occurred a few times. The genes are TRBV28 and TRBJ1-1, with D possibly TRBD1 on 5 matching bases. The CDR3 is made up of 12 amino acids. Trimming stripped 7 bases from V and 1 base from J, with 7 bases between. The V gene's germline CDR1 is MDHEN and CDR2 SYDVKM. CDR3 in amino acids: CASKGKNTEAFF. DNA of the CDR3: TGTGCCAGCAAGGGGAAGAACACTGAAGCTTTCTTT.

This clonotype was seen a few times. The gene calls are TRBV9 and TRBJ2-1; no definite D call. The CDR3 is 13 residues long. The V gene's germline CDR1 is SGDLS and CDR2 YYNGEE. Trimming stripped 7 bases from V and 6 bases from J, with 14 bases between. The CDR3 DNA sequence: TGTGCCAGCGGCGCCCCCGGTCTCAATGAGCAGTTCTTC. Residues: CASGAPGLNEQFF.

This clonotype was found many times. The rearrangement links TRBV20-1 to TRBJ1-6; no clear D. Germline V gene sequence: CDR1 DFQATT, CDR2 SNEGSKA (reference sequence). V dropped 5 bases and J dropped 9 bases, with 8 bases sitting between them. This CDR3 has 11 amino acids. CDR3: CSAYQASPLHF. In DNA, the CDR3 is TGCAGTGCTTATCAGGCTTCACCCCTCCACTTT.

This clonotype showed up just a few times. The V gene is TRBV7-9, the J gene TRBJ2-4, with TRBD2 identical over 14 bases. The J call could be wrong; TRBJ2-1 is a better fit for the DNA end. The CDR3 totals 15 residues. CDR1 SEHNR and CDR2 FQNEAQ come from the germline V gene (reference sequence). The CDR3 is CASSLSGTSGSIQFF. CDR3 nucleotides: TGTGCCAGCAGCCTAAGCGGGACTAGCGGGAGTATTCAGTTCTTC.

The chain carries TRBV14 and TRBJ2-3; D is ambiguous. The CDR3 covers 15 residues. With 1 base removed from V and 2 bases from J, the gap between germline ends came to 10 bases. From germline, CDR1 is SGHDN and CDR2 FVKESK. The CDR3 DNA follows: TGTGCCAGCAGCCAAGCACGCTTGCCCACAGATACGCAGTATTTT. It yields the protein CASSQARLPTDTQYF.

In its sample, this clonotype was seen a few times. The chain uses TRBV29-1 and TRBJ2-3; D not certain. The V gene's germline CDR1 is SQVTM and CDR2 ANQGSEA. The CDR3 covers 11 residues. V dropped 7 bases and J dropped 2 bases, with 7 bases sitting between them. The CDR3 region has the DNA TGCAGCGGCACACTCACAGATACGCAGTATTTT. Protein sequence: CSGTLTDTQYF.

The chain carries TRBV19 and TRBJ2-5; D possibly corresponds to TRBD2 (5 bases). Germline V gene sequence: CDR1 LNHDA, CDR2 SQIVND (reference sequence). This CDR3 spans 14 amino acids. Trimming removed 3 bases at V and 5 bases at J, with 13 bases between. This CDR3 is CASSIRETQETQYF. CDR3 DNA sequence: TGTGCCAGTAGTATTAGGGAGACGCAGGAGACCCAGTACTTC.

This clonotype was picked up many times. The chain uses TRBV6-5 and TRBJ2-5; possible D gene TRBD1, 6 bases. The ends were cut back, 2 bases at V and 5 bases at J, with 15 bases in the middle. Germline values: CDR1 MNHEY, CDR2 SVGAGI. The CDR3 runs 15 residues. Written as DNA, the CDR3 is TGTGCCAGCAGTTACGGAAACAGGGTGGGGGAGACCCAGTACTTC. It specifies CASSYGNRVGETQYF.

At least ten counts were recorded for this clonotype. The chain links TRBV5-1 to TRBJ2-5; 9 positions match TRBD1. The CDR3 totals 15 residues. Germline trimming cut 3 bases from V and 6 bases from J; bases unmatched to any gene: 9. Germline V gene data show CDR1 as SGHRS and CDR2 as YFSETQ. CDR3 in DNA: TGCGCCAGCAGCTCCGGAACAGGGGGCTGGCAGACCCAGTACTTC. It codes for CASSSGTGGWQTQYF. Complete variable domain (other parts from reference TRBV5-1 and TRBJ2-5): KAGVTQTPRYLIKTRGQQVTLSCSPISGHRSVSWYQQTPGQGLQFLFEYFSETQRNKGNFPGRFSGRQFSNSRSEMNVSTLELGDSALYLCASSSGTGGWQTQYFGPGTRLLVL.

The chain recombines TRBV30 with TRBJ1-3; D not resolved. This CDR3 is built from 15 residues. Germline V gene data show CDR1 as GTSNPN and CDR2 as SVGIG (reference sequence). Trimming stripped 0 bases from V and 2 bases from J, with 11 bases between. The CDR3 DNA follows: TGTGCCTGGAGTGTGCTCACACCAACTGGAAACACCATATATTTT. Translating it yields CAWSVLTPTGNTIYF.

This clonotype has a count of ten or more. The J gene is TRBJ2-5, the V gene TRBV7-9; D is unresolved. CDR1 and CDR2 (germline): SEHNR, FQNEAQ (reference sequence). This CDR3 is built from 12 residues. Trimming cost V 5 bases and J 0 bases, with 4 bases left between them. CDR3 sequence (DNA): TGTGCCAGCAGCGTGTACCAAGAGACCCAGTACTTC. The encoded protein is CASSVYQETQYF.

This clonotype appeared many times. This chain uses TRBV20-1 with TRBJ2-7; 7 bases align to TRBD1. Germline V gene lookup returns CDR1 DFQATT and CDR2 SNEGSKA (reference sequence). The CDR3 contains 14 residues. V lost 1 base to trimming and J lost 2 bases; unmatched junction nucleotides: 5. The CDR3 DNA reads as TGCAGTGCTAGAGCCCCGACAGGGACCTACGAGCAGTACTTC. Protein: CSARAPTGTYEQYF.

The gene calls are TRBV4-2 and TRBJ2-7; possibly TRBD1 for D (6 bases). V dropped 1 base and J dropped 1 base, with 11 bases sitting between them. The CDR3 runs 15 residues. Germline CDR1 reads LGHNA; CDR2 reads YNFKEQ. CDR3 in amino acids: CASSQVLQGSYEQYF. The CDR3 DNA follows: TGTGCCAGCAGCCAAGTTCTACAGGGATCCTACGAGCAGTACTTC.

This clonotype was detected a few times. The rearrangement uses TRBV7-2 and TRBJ1-4; TRBD1 is a possible D gene (6 bases). This CDR3 is built from 17 residues. V was clipped by 1 base and J by 3 bases, with 15 bases between them. Germline V gives CDR1 SGHTA, CDR2 FQGNSA. CDR3 loop: CASSLVSGALANEKLFF. CDR3 in DNA: TGTGCCAGCAGCTTAGTTTCAGGGGCGCTGGCTAATGAAAAACTGTTTTTT.

This clonotype was recorded many times. J is TRBJ1-6 and V is TRBV28; D is uncertain. V was pared by 6 bases and J by 10 bases, with 13 bases between. The CDR3 contains 13 residues. The germline CDR1 and CDR2 sequences are MDHEN and SYDVKM. CDR3 nucleotides: TGTGCCAGCAGCCTCTGGGGAGTCTCACCCCTCCACTTT. Protein: CASSLWGVSPLHF.